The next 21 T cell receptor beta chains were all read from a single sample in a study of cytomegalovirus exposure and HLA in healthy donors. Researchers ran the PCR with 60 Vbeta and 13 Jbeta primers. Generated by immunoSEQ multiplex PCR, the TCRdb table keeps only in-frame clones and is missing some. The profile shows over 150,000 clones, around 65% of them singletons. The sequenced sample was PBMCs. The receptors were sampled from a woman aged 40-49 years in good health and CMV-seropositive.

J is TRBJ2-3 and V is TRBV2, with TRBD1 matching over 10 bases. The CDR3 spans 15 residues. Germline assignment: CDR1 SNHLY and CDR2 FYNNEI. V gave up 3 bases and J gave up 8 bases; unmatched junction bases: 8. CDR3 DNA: TGTGCCAGCAGTGATTGGGACAGGGGAAGGCTTACGCAGTATTTT. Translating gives CASSDWDRGRLTQYF. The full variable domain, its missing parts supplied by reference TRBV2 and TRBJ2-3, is EPEVTQTPSHQVTQMGQEVILRCVPISNHLYFYWYRQILGQKVEFLVSFYNNEISEKSEIFDDQFSVERPDGSNFTLKIRSTKLEDSAMYFCASSDWDRGRLTQYFGPGTRLTVL.

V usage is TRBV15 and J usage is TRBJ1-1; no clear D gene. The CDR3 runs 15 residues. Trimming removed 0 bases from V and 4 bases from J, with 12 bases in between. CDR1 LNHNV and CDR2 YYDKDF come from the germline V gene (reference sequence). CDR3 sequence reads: CATSRESGRGTEAFF. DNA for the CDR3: TGTGCCACCAGCAGAGAATCGGGTCGGGGCACTGAAGCTTTCTTT.

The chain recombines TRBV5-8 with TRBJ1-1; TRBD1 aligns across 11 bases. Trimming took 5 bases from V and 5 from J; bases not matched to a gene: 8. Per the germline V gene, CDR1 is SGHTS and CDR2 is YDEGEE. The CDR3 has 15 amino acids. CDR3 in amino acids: CASSSGQGANTEAFF. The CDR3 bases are TGTGCCAGCAGTTCCGGACAGGGGGCTAATACTGAAGCTTTCTTT.

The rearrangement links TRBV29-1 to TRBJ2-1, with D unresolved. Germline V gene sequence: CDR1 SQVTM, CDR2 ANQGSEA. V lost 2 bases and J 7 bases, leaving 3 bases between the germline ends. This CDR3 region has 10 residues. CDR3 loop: CSVEQNEQFF. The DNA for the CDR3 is TGCAGCGTTGAACAGAATGAGCAGTTCTTC.

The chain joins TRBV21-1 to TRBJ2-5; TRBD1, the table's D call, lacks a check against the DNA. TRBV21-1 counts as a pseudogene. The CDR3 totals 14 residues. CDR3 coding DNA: TGTGCCAGCCCGGGACAGGGTAAGCGACAGACCCAGTACTTC. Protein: CASPGQGKRQTQYF.

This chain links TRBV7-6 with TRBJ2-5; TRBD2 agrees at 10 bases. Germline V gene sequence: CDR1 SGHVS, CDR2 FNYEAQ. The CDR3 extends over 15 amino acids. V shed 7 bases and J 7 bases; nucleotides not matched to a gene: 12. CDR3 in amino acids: CASTPGTSESRTQYF. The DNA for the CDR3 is TGTGCCAGCACCCCGGGGACTAGCGAGAGTCGGACCCAGTACTTC.

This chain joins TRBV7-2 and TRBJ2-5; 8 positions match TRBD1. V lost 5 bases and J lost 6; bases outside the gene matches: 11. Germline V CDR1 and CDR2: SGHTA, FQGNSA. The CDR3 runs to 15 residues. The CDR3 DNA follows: TGTGCCAGCAGCCATACCGGGACAGGTCAAAAGACCCAGTACTTC. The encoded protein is CASSHTGTGQKTQYF.

CDR3 amino acids: CASSWARTDTQYF. In DNA, the CDR3 is TGTGCCAGCAGCTGGGCGCGCACAGATACGCAGTATTTT. The rearrangement uses TRBV11-2 and TRBJ2-3; D ambiguous. The V end was cut by 4 bases, the J end by 1 base, with 6 bases between. Per the germline V gene, CDR1 is SGHAT and CDR2 is FQNNGV. CDR3 length: 13 residues.

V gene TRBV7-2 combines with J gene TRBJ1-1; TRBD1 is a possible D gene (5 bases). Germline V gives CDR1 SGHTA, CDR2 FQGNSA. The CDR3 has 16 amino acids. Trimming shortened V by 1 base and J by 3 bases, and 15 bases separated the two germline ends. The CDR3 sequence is CASSLGIYKGYTEAFF. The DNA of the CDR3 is TGTGCCAGCAGCTTAGGAATTTACAAGGGGTACACTGAAGCTTTCTTT.

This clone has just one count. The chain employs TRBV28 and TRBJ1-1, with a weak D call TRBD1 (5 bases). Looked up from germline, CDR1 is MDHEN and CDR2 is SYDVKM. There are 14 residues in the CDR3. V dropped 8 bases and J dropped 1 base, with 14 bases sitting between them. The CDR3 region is CASPKGGGNTEAFF. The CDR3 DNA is TGTGCCAGCCCGAAGGGCGGGGGGAACACTGAAGCTTTCTTT. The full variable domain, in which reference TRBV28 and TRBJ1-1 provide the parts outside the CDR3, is DVKVTQSSRYLVKRTGEKVFLECVQDMDHENMFWYRQDPGLGLRLIYFSYDVKMKEKGDIPEGYSVSREKKERFSLILESASTNQTSMYLCASPKGGGNTEAFFGQGTRLTVV.

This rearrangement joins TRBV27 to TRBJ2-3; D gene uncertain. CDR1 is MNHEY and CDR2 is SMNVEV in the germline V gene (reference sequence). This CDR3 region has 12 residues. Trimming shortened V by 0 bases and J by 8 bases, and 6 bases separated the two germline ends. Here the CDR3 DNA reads TGTGCCAGCAGTTTATCGCGCGGTACGCAGTATTTT. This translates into CASSLSRGTQYF.

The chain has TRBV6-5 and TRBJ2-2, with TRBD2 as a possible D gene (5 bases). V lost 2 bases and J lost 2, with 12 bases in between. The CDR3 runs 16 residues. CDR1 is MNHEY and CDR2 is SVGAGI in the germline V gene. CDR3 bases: TGTGCCAGCAGTTACATCGACTACAGAAACACCGGGGAGCTGTTTTTT. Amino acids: CASSYIDYRNTGELFF.

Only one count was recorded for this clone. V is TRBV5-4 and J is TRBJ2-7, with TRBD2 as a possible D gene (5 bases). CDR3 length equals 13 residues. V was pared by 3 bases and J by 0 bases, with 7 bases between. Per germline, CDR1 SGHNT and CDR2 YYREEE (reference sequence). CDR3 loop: CASSSGSSYEQYF. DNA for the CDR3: TGTGCCAGCAGCTCGGGGAGCTCCTACGAGCAGTACTTC.

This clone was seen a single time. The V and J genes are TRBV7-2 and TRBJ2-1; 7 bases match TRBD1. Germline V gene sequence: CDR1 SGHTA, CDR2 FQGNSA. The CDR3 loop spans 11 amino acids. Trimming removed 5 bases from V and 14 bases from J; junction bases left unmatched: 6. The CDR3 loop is CASSPDRDKFF. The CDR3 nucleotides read TGTGCCAGCAGCCCAGACAGGGATAAGTTCTTC.

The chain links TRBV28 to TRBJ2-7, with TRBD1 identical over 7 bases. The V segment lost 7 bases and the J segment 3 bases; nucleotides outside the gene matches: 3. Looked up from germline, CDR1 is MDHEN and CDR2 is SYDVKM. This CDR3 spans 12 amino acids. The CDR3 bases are TGTGCCAGCACGGGACAGCACTACGAGCAGTACTTC. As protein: CASTGQHYEQYF.

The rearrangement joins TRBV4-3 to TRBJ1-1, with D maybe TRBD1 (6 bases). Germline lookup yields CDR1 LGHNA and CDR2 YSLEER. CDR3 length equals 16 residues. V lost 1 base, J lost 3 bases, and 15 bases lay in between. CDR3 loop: CASSQVRTGSDTEAFF. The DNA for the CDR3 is TGCGCCAGCAGCCAAGTCAGAACAGGGAGCGACACTGAAGCTTTCTTT.

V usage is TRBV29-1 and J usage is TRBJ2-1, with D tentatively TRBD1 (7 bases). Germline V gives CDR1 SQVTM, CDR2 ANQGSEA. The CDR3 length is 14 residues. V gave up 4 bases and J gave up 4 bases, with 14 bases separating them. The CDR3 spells CSVGSGGGYNEQFF. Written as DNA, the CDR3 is TGCAGCGTTGGATCAGGGGGAGGATACAATGAGCAGTTCTTC.

CDR3 bases: TGTGCCAGCAGTTACCTCCTAGCGGGAGCAGATACGCAGTATTTT. It specifies CASSYLLAGADTQYF. The chain combines TRBV6-5 with TRBJ2-3; 10 bases are shared with TRBD2. The V segment lost 2 bases and the J segment 4 bases; nucleotides outside the gene matches: 3. CDR1 and CDR2 (germline): MNHEY, SVGAGI. There are 15 residues in the CDR3.

The CDR3 reads CASSKAASLPTEQFF. For the CDR3, the DNA is TGTGCCAGTAGTAAGGCGGCTAGCCTGCCGACTGAGCAGTTCTTC. This chain connects TRBV19 to TRBJ2-1; D perhaps matches TRBD2 (5 bases). The CDR3 sequence is 15 residues long. Deletions cut 4 bases from V and 9 bases from J, with 19 bases between. Germline CDR1 reads LNHDA; CDR2 reads SQIVND (reference sequence).

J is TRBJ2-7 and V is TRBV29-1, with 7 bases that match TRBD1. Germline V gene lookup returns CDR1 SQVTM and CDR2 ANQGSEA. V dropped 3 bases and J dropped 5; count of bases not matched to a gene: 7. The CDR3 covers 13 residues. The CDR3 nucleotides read TGCAGCGTTGAGACGTCCAGGGGGAACGAGCAGTACTTC. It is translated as CSVETSRGNEQYF.

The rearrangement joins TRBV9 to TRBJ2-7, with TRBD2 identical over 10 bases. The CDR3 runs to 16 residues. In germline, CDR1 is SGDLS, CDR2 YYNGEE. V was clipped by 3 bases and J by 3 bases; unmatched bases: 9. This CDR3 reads CASSAGGLAGVYEQYF. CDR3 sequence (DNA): TGTGCCAGCAGCGCGGGGGGGCTAGCGGGAGTCTACGAGCAGTACTTC.